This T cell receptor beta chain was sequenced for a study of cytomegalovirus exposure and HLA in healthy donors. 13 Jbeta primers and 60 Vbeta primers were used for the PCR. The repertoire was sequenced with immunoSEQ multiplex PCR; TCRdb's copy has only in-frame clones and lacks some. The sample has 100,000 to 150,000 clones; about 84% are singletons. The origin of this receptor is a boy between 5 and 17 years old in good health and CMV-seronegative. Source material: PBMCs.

The CDR3 DNA sequence: TGTGCCAGCAGCTCCGCCGGAGCAGGACAGGGAGTTTATAATTCACCCCTCCACTTT. It translates to CASSSAGAGQGVYNSPLHF. The chain uses TRBV7-2 and TRBJ1-6, with 8 bases identical to TRBD1. Trimming at V came to 4 bases and at J to 4 bases, leaving 15 bases not matched to a gene. Germline V gene sequence: CDR1 SGHTA, CDR2 FQGNSA. This CDR3 is built from 19 residues. Variable domain in full (rest from reference TRBV7-2 and TRBJ1-6): GAGVSQSPSNKVTEKGKDVELRCDPISGHTALYWYRQSLGQGLEFLIYFQGNSAPDKSGLPSDRFSAERTGGSVSTLTIQRTQQEDSAVYLCASSSAGAGQGVYNSPLHFGNGTRLTVT.